Listed here are 5 T cell receptor beta chains from one sample, sequenced in a study of cytomegalovirus exposure and HLA in healthy donors. 13 Jbeta primers and 60 Vbeta primers were used for the PCR. Produced via immunoSEQ multiplex PCR; TCRdb's table is partial and in-frame only. The sample includes some 130,000 clones, approximately 68% of them seen just once. The sequenced material came from PBMCs. Receptors were obtained from a young man in good health and CMV-seropositive.

J is TRBJ2-3 and V is TRBV27, with 8 bases lining up with TRBD2. V lost 6 bases to trimming and J lost 0 bases; unmatched junction nucleotides: 11. CDR3 length: 17 residues. Germline assignment: CDR1 MNHEY and CDR2 SMNVEV (reference sequence). The CDR3 DNA reads TGTGCCAGCAGGGTAGTAGCGGGATTCACTAGCACAGATACGCAGTATTTT. It is translated as CASRVVAGFTSTDTQYF.

This clone was picked up one time. DNA of the CDR3: TGTGCCAGCAGTTTGGGGACAGGGTTAGACACTGAAGCTTTCTTT. Translated: CASSLGTGLDTEAFF. The rearrangement links TRBV27 to TRBJ1-1; 9 positions match TRBD1. The CDR3 covers 15 residues. Germline V CDR1 and CDR2: MNHEY, SMNVEV (reference sequence). The V and J ends lost 3 bases and 3 bases, in that order; junction bases with no gene match: 5.

The rearrangement joins TRBV19 to TRBJ2-2; 11 bases are shared with TRBD1. CDR3 size: 17 residues. Germline CDR1 is LNHDA and CDR2 is SQIVND (reference sequence). V lost 5 bases, J lost 6 bases, and 11 bases stayed unmatched. For the CDR3, the DNA is TGTGCCAGTAGTCGCTCTTGGGACAGGGGGGTACCCGGGGAGCTGTTTTTT. This gives the protein CASSRSWDRGVPGELFF.

The CDR3 region is CASSSLAGVGPDTQYF. DNA for the CDR3: TGTGCCAGCAGTTCGTTAGCGGGAGTGGGGCCAGATACGCAGTATTTT. V gene TRBV28 combines with J gene TRBJ2-3; 9 bases fit TRBD2. The V gene's germline CDR1 is MDHEN and CDR2 SYDVKM. This CDR3 comprises 16 residues. J lost 4 bases, V lost 4 bases, and 9 bases had no gene match.

This clone was detected a few times. The chain combines TRBV6-5 with TRBJ1-5; TRBD1 matches 11 bases. J was trimmed by 11 bases and V by 4 bases; bases with no gene match: 10. The CDR3 loop spans 15 amino acids. Germline loops: CDR1 MNHEY, CDR2 SVGAGI. DNA of the CDR3: TGTGCCAGCAGTTTCGGACAGGGGGCCATCAAGTCCCAGCATTTT. Its protein product is CASSFGQGAIKSQHF.